The 18 T cell receptor beta chains given below trace back to one sample, sequenced in a study of a mutant IDH1 vaccine in newly diagnosed glioma. The time point was: week 11, during vaccination. What each vaccine dose contained was 300 ug of mutant IDH1 20-mer peptide, accompanied by topical imiquimod. Data came from immunoSEQ multiplex PCR; TCRdb stores just in-frame clones and leaves some out. The sample carries about 32,000 clones, roughly three quarters recorded once. Their recognized antigens are unknown. Sequencing was performed on PBMCs, taken from a glioma patient whose treatment included an IDH1 peptide vaccine. The receptors come from a man younger than 45 with glioma.

The chain links TRBV6-5 to TRBJ1-2; 7 bases fit TRBD1. The CDR3 has 12 amino acids. The junction had 3 bases not matched to a gene; V was cut back by 5 bases and J by 6 bases. In germline, CDR1 is MNHEY, CDR2 SVGAGI. CDR3 sequence reads: CASSRQGNGYTF. The CDR3, as DNA: TGTGCCAGCAGTCGACAGGGCAATGGCTACACCTTC.

The rearrangement links TRBV10-3 to TRBJ2-7; 8 bases match TRBD1. The CDR3 contains 12 residues. Germline loops: CDR1 ENHRY, CDR2 SYGVKD. After removal of 10 bases from V and 3 bases from J, the junction contained 5 bases not matched to a gene. The CDR3 is CASTGTGYEQYF. As DNA, the CDR3 is TGTGCCAGCACCGGGACAGGCTACGAGCAGTACTTC.

The gene calls are TRBV14 and TRBJ2-7; the D call may be TRBD1 or TRBD2 (6 bases each). The CDR3 has 13 amino acids. Germline V gene data show CDR1 as SGHDN and CDR2 as FVKESK. The V end was cut by 0 bases, the J end by 10 bases, with 13 bases between. CDR3 residues: CASSQDLGGLQYF. CDR3 DNA sequence: TGTGCCAGCAGCCAAGATCTCGGGGGCCTCCAGTACTTC.

The V call is TRBV2, the J call TRBJ2-7; D remains ambiguous. Germline lookup yields CDR1 SNHLY and CDR2 FYNNEI. V was shortened by 6 bases and J by 1 base, with 13 bases between the two germline ends. The CDR3 has 14 residues. The CDR3, as DNA: TGTGCCAGCAGCGCCTGGGCCAGGTCCTACGAGCAGTACTTC. Translation gives CASSAWARSYEQYF. The full variable domain, completed using reference TRBV2 and TRBJ2-7, is EPEVTQTPSHQVTQMGQEVILRCVPISNHLYFYWYRQILGQKVEFLVSFYNNEISEKSEIFDDQFSVERPDGSNFTLKIRSTKLEDSAMYFCASSAWARSYEQYFGPGTRLTVT.

This sequence joins TRBV30 and TRBJ1-6, with D perhaps TRBD1 (5 bases). Looked up from germline, CDR1 is GTSNPN and CDR2 is SVGIG (reference sequence). The CDR3 has 15 residues. Trimming removed 2 bases at V and 7 bases at J, with 15 bases between. The CDR3 DNA is TGTGCCTGGAGTCGGAGGCAGGGTAACAATTCACCCCTCCACTTT. This translates into CAWSRRQGNNSPLHF.

The rearrangement uses TRBV4-3 and TRBJ1-1; tentative D call: TRBD1 (5 bases). This CDR3 spans 13 amino acids. Per germline, CDR1 LGHNA and CDR2 YSLEER. Trimming took 3 bases from V and 7 from J, leaving 12 bases between them. The CDR3 region is CASSQTRGDEAFF. The CDR3 bases are TGCGCCAGCAGCCAGACGAGAGGGGATGAAGCTTTCTTT.

The V and J genes are TRBV12-1 and TRBJ1-5; TRBD1 reflects the table's D call only, with no check against the DNA. TRBV12-1 is annotated as a pseudogene. This CDR3 contains 17 residues. DNA of the CDR3: TGTGCCAGCAGCTTTGGCCCCCACCTCAGGGGACATCAGCCCCAGCATTTT. This gives the protein CASSFGPHLRGHQPQHF.

The V call is TRBV5-4, the J call TRBJ2-3; D is possibly TRBD1 (6 bases). Trimming pared 4 bases from V and 2 bases from J, leaving 20 bases between. CDR3 length equals 17 residues. CDR1 is SGHNT and CDR2 is YYREEE in the germline V gene (reference sequence). The CDR3 sequence: CASSRAGGHRVTDTQYF. The CDR3 nucleotides read TGTGCCAGCAGCCGGGCGGGTGGGCACAGGGTCACAGATACGCAGTATTTT.

The chain links TRBV2 to TRBJ1-4; D gene uncertain. Trimming took 7 bases from V and 7 from J, leaving 13 bases between them. The CDR3 consists of 13 residues. The germline gives CDR1 SNHLY, CDR2 FYNNEI. The CDR3 sequence is CASKGPAGEKLFF. The CDR3 nucleotides are TGTGCCAGCAAGGGTCCTGCGGGTGAAAAACTGTTTTTT.

The V call is TRBV6-1, the J call TRBJ1-5, with 7 bases fitting TRBD1. V shed 0 bases and J 2 bases; nucleotides not matched to a gene: 7. The CDR3 totals 17 residues. The germline CDR1 and CDR2 sequences are MNHNS and SASEGT. Here the CDR3 reads CASSEARGTVRNQPQHF. The DNA of the CDR3 is TGTGCCAGCAGTGAAGCTAGGGGGACAGTTCGCAATCAGCCCCAGCATTTT.

This clone was found once. The chain has TRBV30 and TRBJ1-2, with unresolved D. This CDR3 comprises 12 residues. Germline CDR1 reads GTSNPN; CDR2 reads SVGIG (reference sequence). With 1 base removed from V and 7 bases from J, the gap between germline ends came to 10 bases. The CDR3 region has the DNA TGTGCCTGGAGTGCAAACAATGCTGGCTACACCTTC. Translating gives CAWSANNAGYTF.

CDR3 in amino acids: CSVLGLAATDTQYF. The CDR3 coding sequence is TGCAGCGTCCTGGGACTAGCGGCCACAGATACGCAGTATTTT. The V call is TRBV29-1, the J call TRBJ2-3; TRBD2 matches at 11 bases. The germline V gene has CDR1 SQVTM and CDR2 ANQGSEA. The trim removed 6 bases at V and 2 bases at J, leaving 4 bases unmatched. CDR3 size: 14 residues.

This clone was observed a few times. The chain couples TRBV7-8 to TRBJ1-1; 9 bases agree with TRBD1. The length of the CDR3 is 14 residues. Trimming took 5 bases from V and 1 from J; bases not matched to a gene: 2. Germline values: CDR1 SGHVS, CDR2 FQNEAQ. This CDR3 reads CASSAGQGNTEAFF. CDR3 nucleotides: TGTGCCAGCAGCGCGGGACAGGGGAACACTGAAGCTTTCTTT.

This clone was seen a few times. This chain uses TRBV29-1 with TRBJ1-2; perhaps TRBD1 as D (5 bases). This CDR3 spans 14 amino acids. Germline V gene data show CDR1 as SQVTM and CDR2 as ANQGSEA. Trimming stripped 0 bases from V and 4 bases from J, with 12 bases between. CDR3 nucleotide sequence: TGCAGCGTTGAAGATCCAGGGCGCGTCTATGGCTACACCTTC. It is translated as CSVEDPGRVYGYTF.

The chain employs TRBV6-1 and TRBJ1-2; 7 nucleotides line up with TRBD1. This CDR3 region has 11 residues. Looked up from germline, CDR1 is MNHNS and CDR2 is SASEGT. Trimming removed 9 bases from V and 3 bases from J; junction bases left unmatched: 1. This CDR3 is CASDRDYGYTF. The CDR3 DNA sequence: TGTGCCAGTGACAGGGACTATGGCTACACCTTC.

The J gene is TRBJ1-3, the V gene TRBV10-3; 10 positions match TRBD1. Germline CDR1 ENHRY, CDR2 SYGVKD. With 10 bases clipped from V and 1 base from J, the junction kept 4 bases outside the gene matches. This CDR3 has 14 amino acids. CDR3: CATGTGASGNTIYF. CDR3 sequence (DNA): TGTGCCACAGGGACAGGGGCTTCTGGAAACACCATATATTTT.

This clone was observed a single time. This chain uses TRBV10-3 with TRBJ2-7, with TRBD1 identical over 10 bases. V lost 0 bases, J lost 2 bases, and 4 bases stayed unmatched. Germline assignment: CDR1 ENHRY and CDR2 SYGVKD. The CDR3 is 16 residues long. The CDR3 is CAISESWTGGTYEQYF. The CDR3 DNA follows: TGTGCCATCAGTGAGTCTTGGACAGGGGGAACCTACGAGCAGTACTTC.

The chain couples TRBV11-1 to TRBJ2-3; 7 nucleotides line up with TRBD1. Germline trimming cut 5 bases from V and 6 bases from J; bases unmatched to any gene: 8. The length of the CDR3 is 14 residues. CDR1 is SGHAT and CDR2 is FQDESV in the germline V gene (reference sequence). The CDR3 loop reads CASSPRTDRDTQYF. CDR3 DNA sequence: TGTGCCAGCAGCCCCCGGACGGACAGGGATACGCAGTATTTT.